These 11 T cell receptor beta chains share one sample of origin, sequenced in a study of blood T cell repertoires in COVID-19. TCRdb keeps only in-frame clones here, not all; method: immunoSEQ multiplex PCR. The sample carries about 200,000 clones, approximately 87% recorded once. Sequencing used peripheral blood. These receptors all come from a woman aged 65 to 85 with acute or convalescent COVID-19.

The V call is TRBV9, the J call TRBJ2-3; D is perhaps TRBD2 (5 bases). The CDR3 extends over 16 amino acids. Between the trimmed V and J ends, which lost 3 bases and 0 bases, there was a span of 14 bases. CDR1 and CDR2 (germline): SGDLS, YYNGEE. CDR3: CASSARGSASTDTQYF. CDR3 bases: TGTGCCAGCAGCGCCCGGGGTAGCGCAAGCACAGATACGCAGTATTTT.

The chain joins TRBV4-1 to TRBJ2-1, with 8 positions matching TRBD1. The CDR3 has 15 residues. V lost 6 bases, J lost 4 bases, and 8 bases stayed unmatched. Per the germline V gene, CDR1 is MGHRA and CDR2 is YSYEKL. Written as DNA, the CDR3 is TGCGCCAGCAGAAAGACAGGGGCCGGGTACAATGAGCAGTTCTTC. Translated: CASRKTGAGYNEQFF.

This sequence joins TRBV19 and TRBJ1-6; D might be TRBD1 (6 bases). The V gene's germline CDR1 is LNHDA and CDR2 SQIVND (reference sequence). V was cut by 7 bases and J by 10 bases, with 17 bases left in between. CDR3 length: 14 residues. The CDR3 nucleotides read TGTGCCAGTAAAGTCACAGGGTCAAGATCACCCCTCCACTTT. The encoded protein is CASKVTGSRSPLHF. The full variable domain, completed using reference TRBV19 and TRBJ1-6, is DGGITQSPKYLFRKEGQNVTLSCEQNLNHDAMYWYRQDPGQGLRLIYYSQIVNDFQKGDIAEGYSVSREKKESFPLTVTSAQKNPTAFYLCASKVTGSRSPLHFGNGTRLTVT.

The V gene is TRBV9, the J gene TRBJ1-2; 11 bases are shared with TRBD1. The CDR3 runs to 17 residues. The V and J ends lost 0 bases and 8 bases, in that order; junction bases with no gene match: 12. The germline gives CDR1 SGDLS, CDR2 YYNGEE. The CDR3 spells CASSVGLWDRGNDGYTF. The CDR3 coding sequence is TGTGCCAGCAGCGTAGGGTTATGGGACAGGGGGAATGACGGCTACACCTTC.

The CDR3, as DNA: TGTGCCAGCAGCGACAGGGGGCGTAGCACAGATACGCAGTATTTT. This gives the protein CASSDRGRSTDTQYF. This chain connects TRBV6-5 to TRBJ2-3; 10 bases match TRBD1. The germline CDR1 and CDR2 sequences are MNHEY and SVGAGI. Trimming at V came to 6 bases and at J to 0 bases, leaving 3 bases not matched to a gene. The CDR3 is 15 residues long.

The count of this clone is one. DNA of the CDR3: TGTGCCAGCAGCGTAGGACTAGCGAACAATGAGCAGTTCTTC. Translated: CASSVGLANNEQFF. The genes are TRBV9 and TRBJ2-1, with 8 bases that match TRBD2. The germline CDR1 and CDR2 sequences are SGDLS and YYNGEE. The CDR3 runs 14 residues. V lost 0 bases to trimming and J lost 5 bases; unmatched junction nucleotides: 1.

This clone was counted between two and nine times. The J gene is TRBJ2-1, the V gene TRBV28, with 9 bases aligning to TRBD2. The CDR3 spans 16 residues. Germline trimming cut 6 bases from V and 7 bases from J; bases unmatched to any gene: 13. Per the germline V gene, CDR1 is MDHEN and CDR2 is SYDVKM. CDR3 residues: CASSDPGLALSNEQFF. The CDR3 DNA reads as TGTGCCAGCAGCGATCCGGGACTAGCCCTATCAAATGAGCAGTTCTTC.

This clone was counted between two and nine times. The chain recombines TRBV6-6 with TRBJ2-6; perhaps TRBD1 as D (5 bases). This CDR3 is 14 amino acids long. Trimming left V 6 bases short and J 1 base short, with 7 bases between. CDR1 is MNHNY and CDR2 is SVGAGI in the germline V gene (reference sequence). The CDR3, as DNA: TGTGCCAGCAGAAGGGGTTCTGGGGCCAACGTCCTGACTTTC. Its protein is CASRRGSGANVLTF.

The genes are TRBV11-3 and TRBJ2-7; TRBD2 might be the D (6 bases). The germline V and J ends were trimmed by 4 bases and 4 bases, with 20 bases remaining between them. The CDR3 is 16 residues long. Germline loops: CDR1 SGHNT, CDR2 YENEEA. CDR3 nucleotides: TGTGCCAGCAGCTCCCACGGGGGTGGATCATCGTACGAGCAGTACTTC. Translated, it gives CASSSHGGGSSYEQYF.

This clone was seen once. The chain carries TRBV19 and TRBJ2-3, with TRBD1 as a possible D gene (5 bases). V was cut by 3 bases and J by 6 bases, with 13 bases left in between. Germline assignment: CDR1 LNHDA and CDR2 SQIVND (reference sequence). This CDR3 is built from 14 residues. The DNA for the CDR3 is TGTGCCAGTAGTATTCGGCAGGGCGGCGATACGCAGTATTTT. Its protein product is CASSIRQGGDTQYF.

The chain joins TRBV4-1 to TRBJ2-5; tentative D call: TRBD1 (5 bases). The ends were cut back, 0 bases at V and 1 base at J, with 12 bases in the middle. CDR3 size: 16 residues. Looked up from germline, CDR1 is MGHRA and CDR2 is YSYEKL. DNA for the CDR3: TGCGCCAGCAGCCAAGATCACCAGGGCGCCCAAGAGACCCAGTACTTC. Protein product: CASSQDHQGAQETQYF.